The 10 T cell receptor beta chains below all came from one sample that was sequenced in a study of CD8 T cells in Susac syndrome. cDNA came from around 0.54 to 1 ug RNA primed by random hexamers. TCRdb reprocessed the immunoSEQ multiplex PCR reads via MiXCR and lists one record per CDR3 protein. Of under 250,000 distinct CDR3 sequences detected, approximately 92% appear once; the ten largest clones hold 0.055% to 0.075%. Sequencing was performed on CD4+ T cells from PBMCs. These receptors came from a human donor with multiple sclerosis.

The V gene is TRBV11-3, the J gene TRBJ2-5, with 7 positions matching TRBD1. The ends lost 0 bases at V and 7 bases at J; junction bases unmatched: 8. The CDR3 totals 15 residues. The germline gives CDR1 SGHNT, CDR2 YENEEA. CDR3 sequence (DNA): TGTGCCAGCAGCTTAGATGGGACAGCTATGGTGACCCAGTACTTC. Translated: CASSLDGTAMVTQYF.

The J gene is TRBJ1-3, the V gene TRBV12-3 or TRBV12-4; TRBD1 matches 7 bases. After removal of 2 bases from V and 3 bases from J, the junction contained 10 bases not matched to a gene. This CDR3 has 17 residues. The CDR3: CASSLPNRGLFGNTIYF. CDR3 sequence (DNA): TGTGCCAGCAGTTTACCAAACAGGGGATTATTTGGAAACACCATATATTTT.

The rearrangement links TRBV4-2 to TRBJ2-5, with 7 bases aligning to TRBD1. Germline CDR1 and CDR2: LGHNA and YNFKEQ. CDR3 length equals 18 residues. With V trimmed by 3 bases and J by 3 bases, 16 bases remained unmatched. The CDR3 DNA follows: TGTGCCAGCAGCCATTCAGGGGGAGACCATCGTATTAAAGAGACCCAGTACTTC. Protein sequence: CASSHSGGDHRIKETQYF.

The chain links TRBV2 to TRBJ2-7, with no clear D. This CDR3 has 15 residues. Germline-derived CDR1 and CDR2 are SNHLY and FYNNEI. V lost 1 base and J 3 bases, leaving 13 bases between the germline ends. As DNA, the CDR3 is TGTGCCAGCAGTGAAGAGGTAGGGTTAAGCTACGAGCAGTACTTC. It codes for CASSEEVGLSYEQYF.

The chain joins TRBV14 to TRBJ1-4; weak D call: TRBD1 (5 bases). In germline, CDR1 is SGHDN, CDR2 FVKESK. The ends were cut back, 0 bases at V and 12 bases at J, with 14 bases in the middle. This CDR3 spans 14 amino acids. The CDR3 sequence is CASSQEVSGTQLFF. DNA for the CDR3: TGTGCCAGCAGCCAAGAAGTCTCCGGGACTCAACTGTTTTTT.

The genes are TRBV30 and TRBJ2-5, with 14 bases aligning to TRBD2. Germline assignment: CDR1 GTSNPN and CDR2 SVGIG (reference sequence). CDR3 length: 16 residues. V was clipped by 4 bases and J by 3 bases; unmatched bases: 7. This CDR3 reads CAWMRGLAGDKETQYF. The DNA for the CDR3 is TGTGCCTGGATGAGGGGACTAGCGGGAGACAAAGAGACCCAGTACTTC. Based on the CDR3 plus reference TRBV30 and TRBJ2-5, the full variable domain is SQTIHQWPATLVQPVGSPLSLECTVEGTSNPNLYWYRQAAGRGLQLLFYSVGIGQISSEVPQNLSASRPQDRQFILSSKKLLLSDSGFYLCAWMRGLAGDKETQYFGPGTRLLVL.

The chain couples TRBV12-3 or TRBV12-4 to TRBJ1-2; 7 nucleotides agree with TRBD1. Trimming removed 6 bases from V and 8 bases from J; junction bases left unmatched: 9. The CDR3 is made up of 13 amino acids. The CDR3 protein is CASSQDRDRGYTF. CDR3 in DNA: TGTGCCAGCAGCCAAGACAGGGACCGCGGCTACACCTTC.

CDR3: CASSLRLAGVTDTQYF. The DNA for the CDR3 is TGTGCCAGCAGCTTAAGACTAGCGGGAGTGACAGATACGCAGTATTTT. This rearrangement joins TRBV7-9 to TRBJ2-3; 12 bases match TRBD2. Germline loops: CDR1 SEHNR, CDR2 FQNEAQ (reference sequence). Unmatched junction bases numbered 3, after V lost 2 bases and J lost 3 bases. The length of the CDR3 is 16 residues.

The chain recombines TRBV29-1 with TRBJ1-5; D is ambiguous. The V gene's germline CDR1 is SQVTM and CDR2 ANQGSEA. The length of the CDR3 is 11 residues. Trimming removed 4 bases from V and 9 bases from J, with 10 bases in between. The CDR3 DNA is TGCAGCGTTGGCACTTCGGGGCCCCAGCATTTT. Its translation: CSVGTSGPQHF. Together with reference TRBV29-1 and TRBJ1-5, the CDR3 gives the full variable domain: SAVISQKPSRDICQRGTSLTIQCQVDSQVTMMFWYRQQPGQSLTLIATANQGSEATYESGFVIDKFPISRPNLTFSTLTVSNMSPEDSSIYLCSVGTSGPQHFGDGTRLSIL.

The V gene is TRBV9, the J gene TRBJ2-1, with 7 bases fitting TRBD1. V shed 3 bases, J shed 5 bases, and the junction held 8 bases outside the gene matches. Germline CDR1 SGDLS, CDR2 YYNGEE. CDR3 size: 15 residues. The CDR3 nucleotides read TGTGCCAGCAGCGGAGGACAGGTTTCCCACAATGAGCAGTTCTTC. It encodes CASSGGQVSHNEQFF.